The rows below give T cell receptor beta chains drawn from one sample of a study of T cells in localized non-small cell lung cancer. Clones were read by immunoSEQ multiplex PCR, and TCRdb kept only the in-frame ones, dropping some. The table has approximately 11,000 clones, over 65% seen once. The sequencing here drew on peripheral blood, taken before any cancer treatment. These receptors all stem from an older male donor with stage I lung adenocarcinoma. The CDR3 runs from the conserved cysteine through the conserved F or W. D genes are given only for firm matches.

CASRRQRNTEAFF	TRBJ1-1	TRBV6-5	.
CASSQDIQGSSPLHF	TRBJ1-6	TRBV4-3	.
CATSRGDQETQYF	TRBJ2-5	TRBV19	.
CASSALGYEQYF	TRBJ2-7	TRBV6-1	.
CASSPKGTSGESDTQYF	TRBJ2-3	TRBV7-3	TRBD2
CASSEGGAAKTQYF	TRBJ2-5	TRBV5-1	.
CASSPLRQGAAFF	TRBJ1-1	TRBV14	TRBD1
CASSIDGGTEAFF	TRBJ1-1	TRBV19	.
CASSTRGGGFGANVLTF	TRBJ2-6	TRBV9	.
CASSSNRADTQYF	TRBJ2-3	TRBV5-1	.
CASSGYEKLFF	TRBJ1-4	TRBV7-9	.
CASSEYRRTDTQYF	TRBJ2-3	TRBV25-1	.
CATAPNSYEQYF	TRBJ2-7	TRBV10-3	.
CASSTAGTSGGTGELFF	TRBJ2-2	TRBV7-2	TRBD2
CASTLLAGGSNEQFF	TRBJ2-1	TRBV5-1	TRBD2
CASSEDGPRRDF	TRBJ2-4	TRBV6-1	.
CASSADSAGGYEQYF	TRBJ2-7	TRBV27	TRBD1
CASAGPGRREQYF	TRBJ2-5	TRBV12-5	.